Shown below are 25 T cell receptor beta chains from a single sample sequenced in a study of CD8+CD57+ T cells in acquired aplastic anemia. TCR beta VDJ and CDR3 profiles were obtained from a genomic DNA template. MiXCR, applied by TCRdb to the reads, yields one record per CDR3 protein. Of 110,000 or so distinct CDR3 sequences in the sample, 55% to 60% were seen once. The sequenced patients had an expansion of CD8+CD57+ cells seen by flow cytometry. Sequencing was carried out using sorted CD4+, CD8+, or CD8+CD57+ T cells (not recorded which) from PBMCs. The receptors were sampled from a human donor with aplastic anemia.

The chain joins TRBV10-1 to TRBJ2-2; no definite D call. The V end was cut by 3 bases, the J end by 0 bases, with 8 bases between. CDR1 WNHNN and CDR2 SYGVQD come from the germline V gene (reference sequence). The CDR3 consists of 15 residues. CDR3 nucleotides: TGCGCCAGCAGTGATGGTGGCGCGAACACCGGGGAGCTGTTTTTT. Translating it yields CASSDGGANTGELFF.

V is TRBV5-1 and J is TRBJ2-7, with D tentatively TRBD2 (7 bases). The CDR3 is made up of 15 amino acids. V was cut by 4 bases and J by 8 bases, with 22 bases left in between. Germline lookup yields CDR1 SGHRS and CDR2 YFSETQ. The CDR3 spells CASSPGDPGEGKQYF. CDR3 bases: TGCGCCAGCAGCCCAGGTGACCCAGGGGAGGGGAAGCAGTACTTC.

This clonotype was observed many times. This chain's CDR3 is CASSLSGTVNNEQYF. CDR3 sequence (DNA): TGTGCCAGCAGCTTAAGTGGGACAGTCAACAACGAGCAGTACTTC. The J gene is TRBJ2-7, the V gene TRBV7-9, with 7 bases lining up with TRBD1. The CDR3 has 15 amino acids. The germline gives CDR1 SEHNR, CDR2 FQNEAQ (reference sequence). Trimming cost V 2 bases and J 5 bases; bases outside gene matches: 9. Full variable domain (missing parts from reference TRBV7-9 and TRBJ2-7): DTGVSQNPRHKITKRGQNVTFRCDPISEHNRLYWYRQTLGQGPEFLTYFQNEAQLEKSRLLSDRFSAERPKGSFSTLEIQRTEQGDSAMYLCASSLSGTVNNEQYFGPGTRLTVT.

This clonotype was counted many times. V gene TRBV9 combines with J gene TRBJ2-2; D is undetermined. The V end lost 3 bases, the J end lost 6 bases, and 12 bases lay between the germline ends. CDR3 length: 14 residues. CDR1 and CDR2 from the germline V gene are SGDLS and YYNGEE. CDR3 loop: CASSGPGKPGELFF. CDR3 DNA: TGTGCCAGCAGCGGCCCCGGCAAGCCCGGGGAGCTGTTTTTT.

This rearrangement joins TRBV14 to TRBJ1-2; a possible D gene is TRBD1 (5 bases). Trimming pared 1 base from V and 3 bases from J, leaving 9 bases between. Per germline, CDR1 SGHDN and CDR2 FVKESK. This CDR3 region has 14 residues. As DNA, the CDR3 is TGTGCCAGCAGCCAAGGCACAGGCTACTATGGCTACACCTTC. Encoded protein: CASSQGTGYYGYTF.

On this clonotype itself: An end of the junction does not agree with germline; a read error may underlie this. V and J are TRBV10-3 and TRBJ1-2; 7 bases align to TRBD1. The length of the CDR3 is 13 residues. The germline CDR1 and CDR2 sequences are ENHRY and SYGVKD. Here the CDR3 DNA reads TGTGCCACCAGTGAAACAGGGGACTATGGCTACACCTTC. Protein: CATSETGDYGYTF.

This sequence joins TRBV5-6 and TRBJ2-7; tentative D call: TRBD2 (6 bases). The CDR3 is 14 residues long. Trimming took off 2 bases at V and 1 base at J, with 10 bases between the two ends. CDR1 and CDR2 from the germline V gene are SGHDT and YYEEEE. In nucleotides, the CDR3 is TGTGCCAGCAGCTTTACGGGACTTTCCTACGAGCAGTACTTC. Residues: CASSFTGLSYEQYF. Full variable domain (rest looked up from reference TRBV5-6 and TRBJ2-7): DAGVTQSPTHLIKTRGQQVTLRCSPKSGHDTVSWYQQALGQGPQFIFQYYEEEERQRGNFPDRFSGHQFPNYSSELNVNALLLGDSALYLCASSFTGLSYEQYFGPGTRLTVT.

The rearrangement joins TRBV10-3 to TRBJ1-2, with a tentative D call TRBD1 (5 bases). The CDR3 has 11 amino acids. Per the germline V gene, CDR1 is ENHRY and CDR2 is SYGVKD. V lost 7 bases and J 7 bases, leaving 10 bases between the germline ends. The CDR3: CAITGGIGYTF. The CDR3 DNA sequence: TGTGCCATCACTGGGGGGATTGGCTACACCTTC.

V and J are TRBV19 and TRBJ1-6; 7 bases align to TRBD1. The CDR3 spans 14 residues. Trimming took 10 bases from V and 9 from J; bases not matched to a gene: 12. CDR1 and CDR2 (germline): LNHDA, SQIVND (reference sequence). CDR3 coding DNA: TGTGCCACCTCATCACAGGGGTCTAGTTCACCCCTCCACTTT. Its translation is CATSSQGSSSPLHF.

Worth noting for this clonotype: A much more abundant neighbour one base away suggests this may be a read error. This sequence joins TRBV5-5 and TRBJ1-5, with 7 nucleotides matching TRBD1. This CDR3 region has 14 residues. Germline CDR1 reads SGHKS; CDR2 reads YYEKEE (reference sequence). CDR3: CASSGGDRWQLQHF. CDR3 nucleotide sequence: TGTGCCAGCAGCGGGGGGGACAGATGGCAGCTCCAGCATTTT.

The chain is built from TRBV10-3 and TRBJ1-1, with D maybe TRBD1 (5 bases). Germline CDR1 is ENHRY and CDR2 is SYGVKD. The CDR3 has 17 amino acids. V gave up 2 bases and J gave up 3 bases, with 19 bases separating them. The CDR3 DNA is TGTGCCATCAGTGAGGCGGGGAGGGGCGAGGCCGACACTGAAGCTTTCTTT. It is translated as CAISEAGRGEADTEAFF.

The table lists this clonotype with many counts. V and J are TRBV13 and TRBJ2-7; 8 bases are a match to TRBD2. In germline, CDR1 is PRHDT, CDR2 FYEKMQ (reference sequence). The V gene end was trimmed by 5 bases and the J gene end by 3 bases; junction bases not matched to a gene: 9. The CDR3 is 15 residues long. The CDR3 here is CASSPETSERYEQYF. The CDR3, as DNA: TGTGCCAGCAGCCCAGAGACTAGCGAACGCTACGAGCAGTACTTC.

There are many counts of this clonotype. The CDR3 loop reads CASTKTGGAGEQYF. CDR3 nucleotides: TGTGCCAGCACAAAGACAGGGGGCGCGGGGGAGCAGTACTTC. The V gene is TRBV27, the J gene TRBJ2-7; 10 bases are shared with TRBD1. The germline V gene has CDR1 MNHEY and CDR2 SMNVEV (reference sequence). The CDR3 is made up of 14 amino acids. The trim removed 7 bases at V and 7 bases at J, leaving 10 bases unmatched.

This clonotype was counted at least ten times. The CDR3 nucleotides read TGTGCCAGCAGCCTCGGACTAGCGGAGCTCCAAGAGACCCAGTACTTC. This sequence encodes CASSLGLAELQETQYF. The chain links TRBV13 to TRBJ2-5, with 10 nucleotides matching TRBD2. The CDR3 loop spans 16 amino acids. The trim removed 5 bases at V and 1 base at J, leaving 7 bases unmatched. Germline-derived CDR1 and CDR2 are PRHDT and FYEKMQ (reference sequence). The full variable domain, rest sourced from reference TRBV13 and TRBJ2-5, is AAGVIQSPRHLIKEKRETATLKCYPIPRHDTVYWYQQGPGQDPQFLISFYEKMQSDKGSIPDRFSAQQFSDYHSELNMSSLELGDSALYFCASSLGLAELQETQYFGPGTRLLVL.

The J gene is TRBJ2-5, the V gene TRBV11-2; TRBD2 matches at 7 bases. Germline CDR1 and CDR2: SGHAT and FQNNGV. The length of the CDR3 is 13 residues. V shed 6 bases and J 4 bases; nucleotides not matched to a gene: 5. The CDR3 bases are TGTGCCAGCAGGGGAGCTAGCGGAGAGACCCAGTACTTC. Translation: CASRGASGETQYF.

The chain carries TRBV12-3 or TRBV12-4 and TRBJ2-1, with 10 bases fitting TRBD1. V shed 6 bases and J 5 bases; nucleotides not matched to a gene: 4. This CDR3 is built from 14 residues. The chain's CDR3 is CASRWTGGDNEQFF. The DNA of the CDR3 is TGTGCCAGCAGGTGGACAGGGGGTGACAATGAGCAGTTCTTC.

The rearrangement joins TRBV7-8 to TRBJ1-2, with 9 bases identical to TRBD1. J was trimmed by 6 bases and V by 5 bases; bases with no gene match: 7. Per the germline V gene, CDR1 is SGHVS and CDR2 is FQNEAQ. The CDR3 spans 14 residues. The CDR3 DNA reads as TGTGCCAGCAGCCCCCAGACAGGGGGTCATGGCTACACCTTC. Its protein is CASSPQTGGHGYTF.

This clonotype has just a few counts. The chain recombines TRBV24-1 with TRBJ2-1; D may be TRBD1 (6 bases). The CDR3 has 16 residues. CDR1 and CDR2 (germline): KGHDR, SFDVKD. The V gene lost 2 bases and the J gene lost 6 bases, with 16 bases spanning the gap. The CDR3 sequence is CATSDSRTAPLNEQFF. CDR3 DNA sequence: TGTGCCACCAGTGATTCTCGGACAGCCCCCCTCAATGAGCAGTTCTTC.

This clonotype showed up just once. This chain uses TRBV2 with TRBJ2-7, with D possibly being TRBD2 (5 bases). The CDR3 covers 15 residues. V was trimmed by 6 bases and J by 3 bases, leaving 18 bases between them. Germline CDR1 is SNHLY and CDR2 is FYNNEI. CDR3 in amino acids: CASSRSVGRGYEQYF. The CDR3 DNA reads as TGTGCCAGCAGCCGAAGCGTTGGGAGAGGCTACGAGCAGTACTTC.

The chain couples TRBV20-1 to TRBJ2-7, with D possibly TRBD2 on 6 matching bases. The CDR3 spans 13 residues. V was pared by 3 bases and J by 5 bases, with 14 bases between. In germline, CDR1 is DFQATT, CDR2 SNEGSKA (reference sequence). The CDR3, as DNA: TGCAGTGCTAGTTCGGGGGTAGTAAACGAGCAGTACTTC. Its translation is CSASSGVVNEQYF.

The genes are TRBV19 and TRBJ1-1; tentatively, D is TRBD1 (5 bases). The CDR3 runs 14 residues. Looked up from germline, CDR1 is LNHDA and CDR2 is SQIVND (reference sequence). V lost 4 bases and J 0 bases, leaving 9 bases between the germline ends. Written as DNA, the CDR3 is TGTGCCAGTAGTAAACGGGACCTGAACACTGAAGCTTTCTTT. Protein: CASSKRDLNTEAFF.

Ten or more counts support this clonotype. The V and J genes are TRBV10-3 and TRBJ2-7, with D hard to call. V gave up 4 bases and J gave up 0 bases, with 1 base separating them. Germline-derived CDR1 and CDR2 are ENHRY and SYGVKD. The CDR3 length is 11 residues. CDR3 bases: TGTGCCATCAGTGGCTCCTACGAGCAGTACTTC. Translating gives CAISGSYEQYF.

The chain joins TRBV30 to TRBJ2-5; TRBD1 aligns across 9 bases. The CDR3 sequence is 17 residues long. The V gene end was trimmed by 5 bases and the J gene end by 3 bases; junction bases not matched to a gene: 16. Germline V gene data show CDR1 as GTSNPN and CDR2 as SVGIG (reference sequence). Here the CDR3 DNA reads TGTGCCTGGGGGAGACCGACGCTAGGACAGGGGAAAGAGACCCAGTACTTC. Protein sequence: CAWGRPTLGQGKETQYF. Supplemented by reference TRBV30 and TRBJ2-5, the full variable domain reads SQTIHQWPATLVQPVGSPLSLECTVEGTSNPNLYWYRQAAGRGLQLLFYSVGIGQISSEVPQNLSASRPQDRQFILSSKKLLLSDSGFYLCAWGRPTLGQGKETQYFGPGTRLLVL.

The CDR3 loop reads CASSDSGQGSDTQYF. DNA for the CDR3: TGTGCCAGCAGTGACTCTGGACAGGGCTCAGATACGCAGTATTTT. The chain recombines TRBV2 with TRBJ2-3; 8 nucleotides line up with TRBD1. Germline trimming cut 3 bases from V and 4 bases from J; bases unmatched to any gene: 6. This CDR3 is 15 amino acids long. Germline CDR1 is SNHLY and CDR2 is FYNNEI.

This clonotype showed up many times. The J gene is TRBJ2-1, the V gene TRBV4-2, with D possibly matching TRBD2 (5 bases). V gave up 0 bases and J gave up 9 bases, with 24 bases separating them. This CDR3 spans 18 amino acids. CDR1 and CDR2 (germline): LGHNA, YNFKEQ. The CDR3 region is CASSQEGKMWLAPSEQFF. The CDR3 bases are TGTGCCAGCAGCCAAGAAGGGAAAATGTGGCTAGCCCCCAGTGAGCAGTTCTTC.